The clone carrying this T cell receptor (beta chain) was detected a few times. This entry is derived from a study of patients and donors after allogeneic stem cell transplantation. TCRdb reanalysed the RT-PCR reads using MiXCR and keeps one entry per CDR3 protein. The sample holds roughly 880,000 distinct CDR3 sequences, over 15% seen once. The germline V and J ends were trimmed by 7 bases and 1 base, with 13 bases remaining between them. The CDR3 is 14 residues long. Germline lookup yields CDR1 SNHLY and CDR2 FYNNEI. The source of this sequence is a human donor who was either an allogeneic HSCT recipient or a stem cell or donor lymphocyte infusion donor (not recorded which). It is not recorded whose cells these are; they may come from a transplant donor. Sequencing input: blood, either unsorted or a sorted T cell fraction (not recorded which). The chain combines TRBV2 with TRBJ1-1; weak D call: TRBD1 (5 bases). The CDR3 here is CASTGQGPNTEAFF. The CDR3 DNA sequence: TGTGCCAGCACCGGACAAGGACCGAACACTGAAGCTTTCTTT.